The present TCR beta chain was sequenced within a study of T-cell reconstitution after alpha-beta-depleted transplantation in children. A TCRbeta library incorporating unique molecular identifiers was prepared. In TCRdb, the PCR reads were re-called with MiXCR into one record per CDR3 protein. Of roughly 200,000 distinct CDR3 sequences listed, about 14% are singletons. This clonotype was seen repeatedly, ten times or more. The germline V gene encodes CDR1 LNHDA and CDR2 SQIVND (reference sequence). Trimming shortened V by 3 bases and J by 4 bases, and 11 bases separated the two germline ends. The length of the CDR3 is 14 residues.

The input for sequencing was PBMCs from the stem cell graft donor, taken from the stem cell graft. The TCR was taken from a human donor who donated a stem cell graft to a child with acute lymphoblastic leukemia. The rearrangement links TRBV19 to TRBJ2-3; D is possibly TRBD2 (5 bases). In DNA, the CDR3 is TGTGCCAGTAGTATGACGGGGTGGGCAGATACGCAGTATTTT. Translated, it gives CASSMTGWADTQYF.